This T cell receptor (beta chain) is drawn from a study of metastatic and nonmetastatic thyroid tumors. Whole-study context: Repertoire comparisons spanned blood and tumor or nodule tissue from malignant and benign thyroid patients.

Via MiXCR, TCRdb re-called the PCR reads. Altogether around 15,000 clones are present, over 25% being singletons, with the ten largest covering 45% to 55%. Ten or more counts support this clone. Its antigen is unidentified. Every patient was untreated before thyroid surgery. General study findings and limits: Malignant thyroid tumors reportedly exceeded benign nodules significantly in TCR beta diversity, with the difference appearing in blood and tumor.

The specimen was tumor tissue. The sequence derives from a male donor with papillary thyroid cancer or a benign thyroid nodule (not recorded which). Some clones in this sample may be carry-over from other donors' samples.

CDR3 region: CASSYLGRGYTF. CDR3 nucleotide sequence: TGTGCCAGCAGTTACTTGGGGCGAGGCTACACCTTC. The chain links TRBV6-2 or TRBV6-3 to TRBJ1-2, with D possibly matching TRBD1 (5 bases). The CDR3 is 12 amino acids. V lost 1 base to trimming and J lost 8 bases, with 8 bases between them. Germline lookup yields CDR1 MNHEY and CDR2 SVGEGT.